This T cell receptor beta chain was sequenced for a study of T-cell reconstitution after alpha-beta-depleted transplantation in children. The length of the CDR3 is 12 residues. CDR1 and CDR2 (germline): MNHNS, SASEGT. The V and J ends lost 1 base and 9 bases respectively, with 6 bases between them. For TCRbeta, the library was prepared with unique molecular identifiers. TCRdb recomputed calls from the PCR reads with MiXCR, one row per CDR3 protein. The sample records about 300,000 distinct CDR3 sequences, roughly a tenth being singletons. The material sequenced was PBMCs, taken before TCRalphabeta/CD19-depleted stem cell transplant. V gene TRBV6-1 combines with J gene TRBJ1-4; D is unresolved. The clonotype comes from a boy in the first two years of life with acute myeloid leukemia, due to receive a stem cell transplant. The CDR3 DNA reads TGTGCCAGCAGTGAAGGTAGAAAAAAACTGTTTTTT. Protein sequence: CASSEGRKKLFF.